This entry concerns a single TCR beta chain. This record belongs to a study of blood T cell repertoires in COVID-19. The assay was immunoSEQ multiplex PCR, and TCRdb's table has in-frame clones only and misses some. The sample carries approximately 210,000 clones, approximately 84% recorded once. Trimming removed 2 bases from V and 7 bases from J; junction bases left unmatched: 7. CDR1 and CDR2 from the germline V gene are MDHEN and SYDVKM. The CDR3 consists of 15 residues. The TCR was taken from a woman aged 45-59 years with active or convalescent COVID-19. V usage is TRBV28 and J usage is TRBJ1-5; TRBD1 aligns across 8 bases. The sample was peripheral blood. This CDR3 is CASSLDRGRLQPQHF. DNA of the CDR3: TGTGCCAGCAGTTTAGACAGGGGTAGACTACAGCCCCAGCATTTT.